Shown below are 8 T cell receptor beta chains from a single sample sequenced in a study of blood T cell repertoires in COVID-19. The protocol was immunoSEQ multiplex PCR, while the TCRdb copy is restricted to in-frame clones and leaves out a portion. Of tens of thousands of clones in the sample, around 90% are singletons; the top ten hold approximately 6.4%. Sequencing was done on a sample of peripheral blood. All receptors come from a woman aged 50 to 65 with acute or convalescent COVID-19.

The chain has TRBV3-1 (or the pseudogene TRBV3-2) and TRBJ1-1; TRBD1 might be the D (5 bases). The V gene's germline CDR1 is LGHDT and CDR2 YNNKEL (reference sequence). V was pared by 3 bases and J by 6 bases, with 20 bases between. This CDR3 comprises 16 residues. CDR3 region: CASSHSPGTGVPEAFF. Written as DNA, the CDR3 is TGTGCCAGCAGCCACTCTCCCGGGACGGGAGTTCCTGAAGCTTTCTTT.

The chain uses TRBV19 and TRBJ2-7, with 13 bases lining up with TRBD2. CDR1 and CDR2 from the germline V gene are LNHDA and SQIVND (reference sequence). V was clipped by 5 bases and J by 3 bases; unmatched bases: 13. The length of the CDR3 is 18 residues. CDR3 in amino acids: CASSLLMSRLAGGYEQYF. CDR3 in DNA: TGTGCCAGTAGTCTTCTGATGAGTCGACTAGCGGGGGGCTACGAGCAGTACTTC.

CDR3 region: CASSDIGTGPNNEQFF. CDR3 bases: TGTGCCAGCAGTGACATCGGGACAGGGCCGAACAATGAGCAGTTCTTC. J is TRBJ2-1 and V is TRBV6-1, with 9 bases aligning to TRBD1. CDR3 length equals 16 residues. Germline V gene lookup returns CDR1 MNHNS and CDR2 SASEGT. With V trimmed by 3 bases and J by 5 bases, 8 bases remained unmatched.

The chain uses TRBV3-1 (or the pseudogene TRBV3-2) and TRBJ1-3, with D perhaps TRBD1 (5 bases). Trimming took off 4 bases at V and 3 bases at J, with 13 bases between the two ends. The CDR3 extends over 15 amino acids. Germline V gene sequence: CDR1 LGHDT, CDR2 YNNKEL (reference sequence). This CDR3 reads CASSPAGTGGNTIYF. As DNA, the CDR3 is TGTGCCAGCAGCCCCGCGGGGACTGGTGGAAACACCATATATTTT.

This chain uses TRBV25-1 with TRBJ1-6; 8 positions match TRBD1. Germline-derived CDR1 and CDR2 are MGHDK and SYGVNS. There are 18 residues in the CDR3. Germline trimming cut 7 bases from V and 10 bases from J; bases unmatched to any gene: 21. DNA of the CDR3: TGTGCCAGCAAAGGTTTGGGCAGGGGGCATCGTGGAAGCTCACCCCTCCACTTT. It translates to CASKGLGRGHRGSSPLHF.

The chain joins TRBV27 to TRBJ2-7, with a weak D call TRBD1 (6 bases). This CDR3 has 14 amino acids. Per the germline V gene, CDR1 is MNHEY and CDR2 is SMNVEV (reference sequence). The ends were cut back, 1 base at V and 3 bases at J, with 10 bases in the middle. This CDR3 reads CASSLYGGLYEQYF. CDR3 in DNA: TGTGCCAGCAGTTTATATGGGGGCCTCTACGAGCAGTACTTC.

This clone appeared once. The gene calls are TRBV18 and TRBJ1-3; the match to TRBD1 covers 11 bases. Germline-derived CDR1 and CDR2 are KGHSH and LQKENI. The CDR3 sequence is 17 residues long. V was pared by 1 base and J by 0 bases, with 2 bases of the junction left unmatched. Here the CDR3 DNA reads TGTGCCAGCTCACCACGCGGGACAGGGGGCTCTGGAAACACCATATATTTT. Its protein product is CASSPRGTGGSGNTIYF. The whole variable domain, remainder taken from reference TRBV18 and TRBJ1-3, is NAGVMQNPRHLVRRRGQEARLRCSPMKGHSHVYWYRQLPEEGLKFMVYLQKENIIDESGMPKERFSAEFPKEGPSILRIQQVVRGDSAAYFCASSPRGTGGSGNTIYFGEGSWLTVV.

This clone was counted between two and nine times. The chain recombines TRBV28 with TRBJ1-5; 8 bases match TRBD1. CDR3 length: 14 amino acids. The V gene's germline CDR1 is MDHEN and CDR2 SYDVKM. Trimming cost V 5 bases and J 6 bases; bases outside gene matches: 6. The CDR3 region has the DNA TGTGCCAGCAGTGCCGGACAGGGAGGTCAGCCCCAGCATTTT. This gives the protein CASSAGQGGQPQHF. The variable domain in full, completed from reference TRBV28 and TRBJ1-5, reads DVKVTQSSRYLVKRTGEKVFLECVQDMDHENMFWYRQDPGLGLRLIYFSYDVKMKEKGDIPEGYSVSREKKERFSLILESASTNQTSMYLCASSAGQGGQPQHFGDGTRLSIL.